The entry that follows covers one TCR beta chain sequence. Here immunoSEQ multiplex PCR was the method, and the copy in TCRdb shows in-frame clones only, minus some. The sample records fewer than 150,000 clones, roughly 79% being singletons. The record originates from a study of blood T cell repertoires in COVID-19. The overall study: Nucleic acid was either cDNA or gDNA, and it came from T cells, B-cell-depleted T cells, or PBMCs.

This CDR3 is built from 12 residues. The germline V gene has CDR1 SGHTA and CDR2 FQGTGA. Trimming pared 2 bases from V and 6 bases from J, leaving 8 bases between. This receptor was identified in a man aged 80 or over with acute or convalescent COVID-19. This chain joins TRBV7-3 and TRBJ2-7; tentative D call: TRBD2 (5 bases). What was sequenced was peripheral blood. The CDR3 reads CASSLRGSEQYF. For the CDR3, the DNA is TGTGCCAGCAGCTTACGAGGGTCCGAGCAGTACTTC. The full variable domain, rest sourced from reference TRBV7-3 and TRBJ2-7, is GAGVSQTPSNKVTEKGKYVELRCDPISGHTALYWYRQSLGQGPEFLIYFQGTGAADDSGLPNDRFFAVRPEGSVSTLKIQRTERGDSAVYLCASSLRGSEQYFGPGTRLTVT.